This T cell receptor beta chain was sequenced in a study of cytomegalovirus exposure and HLA in healthy donors. Study-wide context: Of the donors genotyped, some 400 in all, around 77% fell in the Caucasian-associated ancestry cluster. Overall study results and limits: Several of the most significant clusters appeared linked to common viral pathogens, based on a later analysis. Evidence from a later analysis indicated that most CMV-associated TCR beta chains looked HLA-restricted. Most sequenced TCRs were rare (though some public TCRs occurred in many donors).

As concerns this clone: Its cognate antigen is unknown.

This CDR3 contains 14 residues. Unmatched junction bases numbered 4, after V lost 2 bases and J lost 2 bases. In germline, CDR1 is SGHDT, CDR2 YYEEEE. This PCR relied on a set of 60 Vbeta primers and 13 Jbeta primers. Some clones are missing from TCRdb's copy, which holds only in-frame ones; the method was immunoSEQ multiplex PCR. Among 200,000 or so clones listed, about 90% were seen once. V and J are TRBV5-6 and TRBJ2-7, with TRBD1 identical over 7 bases. The receptor was isolated from a girl less than two years old in good health and CMV-seronegative. The sample consisted of PBMCs. Here the CDR3 reads CASSLFTGAYEQYF. The CDR3 nucleotides are TGTGCCAGCAGCTTATTCACAGGGGCCTACGAGCAGTACTTC.